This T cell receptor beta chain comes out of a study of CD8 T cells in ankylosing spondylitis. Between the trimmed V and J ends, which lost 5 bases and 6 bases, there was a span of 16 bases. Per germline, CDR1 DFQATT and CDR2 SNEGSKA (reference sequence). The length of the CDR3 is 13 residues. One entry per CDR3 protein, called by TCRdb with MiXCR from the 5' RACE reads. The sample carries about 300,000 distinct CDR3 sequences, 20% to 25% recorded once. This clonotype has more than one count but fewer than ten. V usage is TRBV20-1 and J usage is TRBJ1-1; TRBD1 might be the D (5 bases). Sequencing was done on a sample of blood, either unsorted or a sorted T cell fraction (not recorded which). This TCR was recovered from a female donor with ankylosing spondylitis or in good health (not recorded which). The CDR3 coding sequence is TGCAGTGCTGCGCGGCAGGGAGTGGCTGAAGCTTTCTTT. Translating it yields CSAARQGVAEAFF.